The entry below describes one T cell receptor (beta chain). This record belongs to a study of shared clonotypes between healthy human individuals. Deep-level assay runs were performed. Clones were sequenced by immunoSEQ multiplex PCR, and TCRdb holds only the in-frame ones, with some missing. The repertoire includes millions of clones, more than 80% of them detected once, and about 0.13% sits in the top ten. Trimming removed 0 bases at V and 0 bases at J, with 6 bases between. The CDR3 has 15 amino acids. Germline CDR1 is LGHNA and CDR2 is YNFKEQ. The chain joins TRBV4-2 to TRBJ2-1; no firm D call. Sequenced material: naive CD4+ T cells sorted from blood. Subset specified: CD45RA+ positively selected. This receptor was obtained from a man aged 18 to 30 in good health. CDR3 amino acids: CASSQDYSSYNEQFF. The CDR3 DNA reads TGTGCCAGCAGCCAAGATTATAGCTCCTACAATGAGCAGTTCTTC.